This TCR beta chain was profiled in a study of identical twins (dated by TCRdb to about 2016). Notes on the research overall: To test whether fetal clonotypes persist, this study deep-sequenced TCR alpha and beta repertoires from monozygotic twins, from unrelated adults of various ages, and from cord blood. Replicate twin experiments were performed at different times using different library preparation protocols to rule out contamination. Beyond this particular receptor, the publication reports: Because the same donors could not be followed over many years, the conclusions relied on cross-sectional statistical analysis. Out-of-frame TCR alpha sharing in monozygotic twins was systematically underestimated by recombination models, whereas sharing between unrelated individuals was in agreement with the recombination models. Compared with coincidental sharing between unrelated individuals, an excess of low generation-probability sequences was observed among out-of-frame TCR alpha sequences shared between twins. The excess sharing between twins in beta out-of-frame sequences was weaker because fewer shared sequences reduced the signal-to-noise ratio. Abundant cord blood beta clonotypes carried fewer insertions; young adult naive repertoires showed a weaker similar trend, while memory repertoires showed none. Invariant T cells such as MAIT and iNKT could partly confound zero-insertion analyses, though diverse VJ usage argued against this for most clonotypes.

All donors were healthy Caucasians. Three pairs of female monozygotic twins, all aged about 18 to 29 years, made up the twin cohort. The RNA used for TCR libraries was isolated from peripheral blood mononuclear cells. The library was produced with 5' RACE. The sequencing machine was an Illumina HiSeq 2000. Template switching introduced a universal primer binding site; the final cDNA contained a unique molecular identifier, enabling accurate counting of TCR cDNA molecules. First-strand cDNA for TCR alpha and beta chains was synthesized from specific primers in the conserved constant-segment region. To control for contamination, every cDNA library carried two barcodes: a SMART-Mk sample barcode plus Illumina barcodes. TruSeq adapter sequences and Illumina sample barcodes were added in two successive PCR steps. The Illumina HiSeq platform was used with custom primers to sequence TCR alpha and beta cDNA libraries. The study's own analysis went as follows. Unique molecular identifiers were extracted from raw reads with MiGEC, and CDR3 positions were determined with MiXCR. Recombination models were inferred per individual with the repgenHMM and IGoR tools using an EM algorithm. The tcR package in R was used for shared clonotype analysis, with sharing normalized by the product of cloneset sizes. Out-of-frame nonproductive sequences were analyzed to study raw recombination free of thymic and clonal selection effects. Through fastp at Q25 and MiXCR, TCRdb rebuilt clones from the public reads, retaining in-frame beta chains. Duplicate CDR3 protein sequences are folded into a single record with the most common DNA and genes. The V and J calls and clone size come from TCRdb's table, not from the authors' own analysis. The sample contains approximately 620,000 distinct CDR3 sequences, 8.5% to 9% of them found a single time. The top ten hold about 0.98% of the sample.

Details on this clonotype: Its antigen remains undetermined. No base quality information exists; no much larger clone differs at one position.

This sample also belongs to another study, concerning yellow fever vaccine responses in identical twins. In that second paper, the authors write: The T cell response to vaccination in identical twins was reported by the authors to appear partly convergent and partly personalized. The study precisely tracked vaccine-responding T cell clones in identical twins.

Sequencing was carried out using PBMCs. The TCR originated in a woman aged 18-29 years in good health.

Read as DNA, the sequence is TGCGCCAGCACCCTTGGCCCGAACACTGAAGCTTTCTTT. Protein translation: CASTLGPNTEAFF. This chain joins TRBV10-2 to TRBJ1-1; no D segment can be confidently identified. CDR1 WSHSY and CDR2 SAAADI are derived from the germline V gene. V is cut by 7 bases and J by 1 base, and the space between the germline ends is 10 bases. Inclusive of the bounding cysteine and phenylalanine, the CDR3 is 13 residues long. The only DNA kept is the CDR3, 39 bases in frame from the first base.